At least ten counts were recorded for the clone carrying this TCR beta chain. Its antigen remains unknown. The authors built TCR beta libraries using iRepertoire HTBI primers and Arm-PCR of CDR3 regions. TCRdb called the multiplex PCR reads again in MiXCR, with one record for every CDR3 protein. The sample records approximately 690,000 distinct CDR3 sequences, 30% being singletons. Germline values: CDR1 SGHAT, CDR2 FQDESV (reference sequence). V was clipped by 5 bases and J by 1 base, with 8 bases between them. The CDR3 has 13 amino acids. These data originate in a study of regulatory T cells in long-lasting Graves disease. Study results and limitations: Persistent Graves' patients showed less TCR diversity than newly diagnosed patients showed. Persistent disease favored TRBV28, TRBJ1-2 and TRBJ2-5.

The time point denotes: persistent/refractory GD, antithyroid drugs over 5 years with positive TRAb. From PBMCs, RNA was extracted and then used to make the TCR library. Here the sequenced sample was peripheral blood mononuclear cells (PBMCs), taken when the disease was refractory, from a patient treated with antithyroid drugs. The sequence was obtained from a female donor with Graves disease. The gene calls are TRBV11-1 and TRBJ2-5; D is perhaps TRBD1 or TRBD2 (5 bases each). The CDR3 coding sequence is TGTGCCAGCAGCCGGGACGGCCAAGAGACCCAGTACTTC. This codes for CASSRDGQETQYF.